Below, one TCR beta chain is given with its context. This sample is drawn from a study of identical twins. TCRdb fed the 5' RACE reads into MiXCR, producing one record per CDR3 protein. The sample includes 430,000 or so distinct CDR3 sequences, roughly 24% of them seen just once. The CDR3 is 12 residues long. Germline assignment: CDR1 SGHRS and CDR2 YFSETQ. Trimming stripped 7 bases from V and 4 bases from J, with 10 bases between. The same sample was also used in a study of T cells expressing NK-cell markers. That study adds: It was sorted CD3+CD56+NKG2C+, CD3+CD56+NKG2C- and CD3+CD56-NKG2C+ T cells that supplied the TCR beta repertoires.

V usage is TRBV5-1 and J usage is TRBJ2-3, with D possibly TRBD1 on 6 matching bases. The specimen was CD4+ T cells sorted from blood. The clonotype comes from a woman under 30 in good health. The CDR3 DNA follows: TGCGCCAGCTCCCGACAGGCAGATACGCAGTATTTT. As protein: CASSRQADTQYF.